The sequence of this TCR beta chain was determined in a study of control samples from healthy donors and cancer patients. Clones were read by immunoSEQ multiplex PCR, and TCRdb kept only the in-frame ones, dropping some. The top ten clones hold over 2% of a sample with about 100,000 clones, 92% of them seen once. V lost 7 bases and J 3 bases, leaving 7 bases between the germline ends. CDR1 and CDR2 (germline): LNHDA, SQIVND (reference sequence). This CDR3 has 12 amino acids. This chain links TRBV19 with TRBJ2-4; D gene uncertain. The sequencing sample was made of blood. The sequence came from a woman younger than 30 in good health. The CDR3 region is CASTGYKNIQYF. The DNA of the CDR3 is TGTGCCAGTACCGGGTACAAAAACATTCAGTACTTC.